This T cell receptor (beta chain) was identified in a study of T cell repertoires in cytomegalovirus infection. The overall study: Public TCR beta signatures provided an indication of both CMV infection and a matching HLA type. Study results and caveats: Identification of carriers of CMV plus the relevant HLA was performed using cumulative public TCR beta family frequency. The ex vivo response was dominated by HLA-C-restricted CMV-specific TCR beta clonotypes.

This clonotype was counted between two and nine times. Its antigen is unknown. TCRdb ran MiXCR on the reads and lists one entry per CDR3 protein. The sample shows approximately 250,000 distinct CDR3 sequences, roughly an eighth of them seen only once. The sequencing sample was made of PBMCs. The receptor's source is a human donor in good health (CMV status not recorded). Some clones in this sample may be carry-over from other donors' samples.

CDR3 coding DNA: TGTGCGACAGGTTCGCCCCGCGGGGAGCTGTTTTTT. It codes for CATGSPRGELFF. This sequence joins TRBV3-1 and TRBJ2-2, with D possibly TRBD1 on 6 matching bases. CDR1 and CDR2 (germline): LGHDT, YNNKEL (reference sequence). The CDR3 sequence is 12 residues long.